This T cell receptor (beta chain) was found in a study of T cells after yellow fever vaccination. Overall study context: It was SMART-Seq v4 Ultra Low Input that prepared the fractions with low cell numbers.

This clonotype was seen only a few times. Its target is unknown. Findings and limits, study-wide: The CD4 and CD8 compartments had a small share of their clonotypes in common. Post-booster repertoires again held most primary-vaccination clones (about 95% CD4, just under 90% CD8).

Germline CDR1 LGHNA, CDR2 YNFKEQ. Trimming removed 1 base from V and 0 bases from J, with 10 bases in between. This CDR3 has 15 amino acids. Template switching with 5'RACE generated the TCR cDNA and added a universal primer site and UMIs. TCRdb called the 5' RACE reads again in MiXCR, with one record for every CDR3 protein. The sample lists more than 300,000 distinct CDR3 sequences, around 7.3% seen once, with roughly a sixth in the top ten. This chain connects TRBV4-2 to TRBJ2-7; D gene ambiguous. Sequencing used PBMCs, obtained around 45 days after the first yellow fever vaccination. The receptor was isolated from a man aged 18 to 30 who received the YFV17D yellow fever vaccine. The CDR3 spells CASSQGSAASYEQYF. CDR3 sequence (DNA): TGTGCCAGCAGCCAAGGGTCCGCGGCCTCCTACGAGCAGTACTTC.